The present T cell receptor beta chain was sequenced within a study of CD8 T cells in Susac syndrome. The RNA input was about 0.45 to 1 ug, and it was reverse transcribed with random hexamers. From the immunoSEQ multiplex PCR reads, TCRdb called clonotypes with MiXCR, one entry per CDR3 protein. Among 100,000 or so distinct CDR3 sequences listed, around 90% were seen once. Germline V gives CDR1 LGHNA, CDR2 YSLEER. CDR3 size: 16 residues. Between the trimmed V and J ends, which lost 0 bases and 5 bases, there was a span of 16 bases. TCR beta sequencing was performed on blood CD8+ and CD4+ T cells. This chain joins TRBV4-3 and TRBJ1-1; maybe TRBD1 (5 bases). The TCR was taken from a human donor in good health. Sequencing was performed on CD4+ T cells from PBMCs. CDR3 protein: CASSQEWRRGLTEAFF. The CDR3 DNA follows: TGCGCCAGCAGCCAAGAATGGCGCCGGGGGTTGACTGAAGCTTTCTTT.